This passage covers 30 T cell receptor beta chains from one sample sequenced in a study of regulatory T cells in long-lasting Graves disease. In building TCR beta libraries, iRepertoire HTBI primers were used together with Arm-PCR of CDR3 regions. TCRdb reprocessed the multiplex PCR reads via MiXCR and lists one record per CDR3 protein. The sample holds approximately 400,000 distinct CDR3 sequences, roughly 25% seen once. Time point described: persistent/refractory GD, antithyroid drugs over 5 years with positive TRAb. RNA extracted from PBMCs served as the sequencing template. Specimen: peripheral blood mononuclear cells (PBMCs), collected when the disease was refractory, from a patient treated with antithyroid drugs. All receptors derive from a woman between 35 and 50 years old with Graves disease.

J is TRBJ2-3 and V is TRBV20-1; 9 bases fit TRBD1. V lost 5 bases to trimming and J lost 0 bases; unmatched junction nucleotides: 3. The CDR3 totals 14 residues. CDR1 is DFQATT, CDR2 SNEGSKA, per germline (reference sequence). CDR3 region: CSAAGQGSTDTQYF. The CDR3 DNA follows: TGCAGTGCTGCAGGACAGGGGAGCACAGATACGCAGTATTTT.

This clonotype was found a few times. The chain uses TRBV7-3 and TRBJ1-1; tentatively, D is TRBD1 (5 bases). Germline-derived CDR1 and CDR2 are SGHTA and FQGTGA. Trimming removed 8 bases from V and 1 base from J, with 11 bases in between. This CDR3 is 13 amino acids long. The CDR3 nucleotides are TGTGCCAGCCGGGGGGGTAGGAACACTGAAGCTTTCTTT. Its translation is CASRGGRNTEAFF.

This clonotype turned up a few times. The rearrangement joins TRBV10-3 to TRBJ2-7; 10 bases align to TRBD1. Trimming at V came to 6 bases and at J to 5 bases, leaving 4 bases not matched to a gene. The CDR3 sequence is 13 residues long. Germline V gene data show CDR1 as ENHRY and CDR2 as SYGVKD. Written as DNA, the CDR3 is TGTGCCATCAGGGGACAGGGGTCCCACGAGCAGTACTTC. It is translated as CAIRGQGSHEQYF.

This clonotype was observed a handful of times. The chain links TRBV3-1 to TRBJ2-7; TRBD2 might be the D (6 bases). From germline, CDR1 is LGHDT and CDR2 YNNKEL (reference sequence). This CDR3 has 15 residues. V gave up 3 bases and J gave up 0 bases, with 12 bases separating them. DNA for the CDR3: TGTGCCAGCAGCCAGGGGGGAGTCGGCTCCTACGAGCAGTACTTC. It is translated as CASSQGGVGSYEQYF.

This clonotype turned up a few times. The chain uses TRBV28 and TRBJ2-1, with 12 bases aligning to TRBD2. Germline V gene lookup returns CDR1 MDHEN and CDR2 SYDVKM. The CDR3 is made up of 14 amino acids. After removal of 8 bases from V and 7 bases from J, the junction contained 6 bases not matched to a gene. The CDR3 sequence: CASHTSGRRNEQFF. The CDR3 DNA follows: TGTGCCAGCCACACTAGCGGGAGGCGTAATGAGCAGTTCTTC. The whole variable domain, remainder taken from reference TRBV28 and TRBJ2-1, is DVKVTQSSRYLVKRTGEKVFLECVQDMDHENMFWYRQDPGLGLRLIYFSYDVKMKEKGDIPEGYSVSREKKERFSLILESASTNQTSMYLCASHTSGRRNEQFFGPGTRLTVL.

This clonotype was detected a few times. The chain is built from TRBV19 and TRBJ2-2; possibly TRBD2 for D (6 bases). Germline V gives CDR1 LNHDA, CDR2 SQIVND (reference sequence). V was trimmed by 7 bases and J by 6 bases, leaving 21 bases between them. The CDR3 is made up of 16 amino acids. The CDR3 nucleotides are TGTGCCAGTAACGAACGCGGGACGATGGGGGCCGGGGAGCTGTTTTTT. Translation: CASNERGTMGAGELFF. Complete variable domain (other parts from reference TRBV19 and TRBJ2-2): DGGITQSPKYLFRKEGQNVTLSCEQNLNHDAMYWYRQDPGQGLRLIYYSQIVNDFQKGDIAEGYSVSREKKESFPLTVTSAQKNPTAFYLCASNERGTMGAGELFFGEGSRLTVL.

The rearrangement uses TRBV30 and TRBJ2-1; a weak D match, TRBD2 (7 bases). CDR1 and CDR2 from the germline V gene are GTSNPN and SVGIG (reference sequence). V was pared by 4 bases and J by 5 bases, with 12 bases between. This CDR3 comprises 13 residues. CDR3 sequence reads: CAWKGDYHNEQFF. DNA for the CDR3: TGTGCCTGGAAGGGGGACTATCACAATGAGCAGTTCTTC.

This clonotype was found a few times. The V call is TRBV20-1, the J call TRBJ1-5; tentative D call: TRBD1 (5 bases). Per germline, CDR1 DFQATT and CDR2 SNEGSKA (reference sequence). Trimming pared 4 bases from V and 2 bases from J, leaving 9 bases between. The CDR3 loop spans 13 amino acids. The CDR3, as DNA: TGCAGTGCTAACGTAGGGGGCAATCAGCCCCAGCATTTT. Translation: CSANVGGNQPQHF.

Concerning this clonotype itself: This may come from a read error, since a much larger clone is one base off. The chain employs TRBV3-1 and TRBJ2-5, with D possibly matching TRBD2 (5 bases). Trimming pared 0 bases from V and 5 bases from J, leaving 13 bases between. The CDR3 loop spans 15 amino acids. Germline CDR1 LGHDT, CDR2 YNNKEL (reference sequence). CDR3 in amino acids: CASSQDPTAVETQYF. CDR3 bases: TGTGCCAGCAGCCAAGATCCCACAGCGGTGGAGACCCAGTACTTC.

This clonotype has only one observation. Given a much more abundant clone one base away, this may be a read error. The chain employs TRBV6-9 and TRBJ2-2; no clear D. Per germline, CDR1 MNHGY and CDR2 SVAAGI. The length of the CDR3 is 14 residues. CDR3 residues: CASSYGYNTRELFF. CDR3 sequence (DNA): TGTGCCAGCAGTTACGGATATAACACCAGGGAGCTGTTTTTT.

V usage is TRBV7-9 and J usage is TRBJ2-3, with 11 bases lining up with TRBD1. In germline, CDR1 is SEHNR, CDR2 FQNEAQ (reference sequence). The CDR3 loop spans 22 amino acids. V lost 5 bases, J lost 2 bases, and 24 bases stayed unmatched. As DNA, the CDR3 is TGTGCCAGCAGCCCCATACTGGGGGACAGGGGGTCGACTAGCGGACTCACAGATACGCAGTATTTT. Protein sequence: CASSPILGDRGSTSGLTDTQYF.

The chain combines TRBV29-1 with TRBJ2-5; no clear D gene. With 3 bases removed from V and 0 bases from J, the gap between germline ends came to 20 bases. Germline loops: CDR1 SQVTM, CDR2 ANQGSEA. The CDR3 is 17 amino acids. CDR3 nucleotides: TGCAGCGTTGATGCCCCAAGTACGTCAAGGTACCAAGAGACCCAGTACTTC. Protein product: CSVDAPSTSRYQETQYF.

This rearrangement joins TRBV2 to TRBJ2-7; D is perhaps TRBD2 (5 bases). This CDR3 spans 13 amino acids. With 6 bases removed from V and 1 base from J, the gap between germline ends came to 10 bases. Germline V gene lookup returns CDR1 SNHLY and CDR2 FYNNEI. CDR3 sequence: CASREPGSYEQYF. In nucleotides, the CDR3 is TGTGCCAGCAGGGAACCGGGGTCCTACGAGCAGTACTTC.

There are a few counts of this clonotype. The chain carries TRBV10-3 and TRBJ1-3, with no clear D. Per the germline V gene, CDR1 is ENHRY and CDR2 is SYGVKD. This CDR3 has 16 residues. V lost 5 bases and J lost 0, with 14 bases in between. Here the CDR3 reads CAISFQAMSSGNTIYF. As DNA, the CDR3 is TGTGCCATCAGTTTCCAGGCGATGAGCTCTGGAAACACCATATATTTT.

This clonotype occurred many times. The genes are TRBV11-2 and TRBJ2-2; the match to TRBD1 covers 9 bases. Germline CDR1 is SGHAT and CDR2 is FQNNGV. Germline trimming cut 5 bases from V and 4 bases from J; bases unmatched to any gene: 11. The CDR3 contains 17 residues. The CDR3 DNA is TGTGCCAGCAGCCCGCGGACAGGGGTTCATGGCACCGGGGAGCTGTTTTTT. It codes for CASSPRTGVHGTGELFF. Using reference TRBV11-2 and TRBJ2-2 for the parts outside the CDR3, the full variable domain is EAGVAQSPRYKIIEKRQSVAFWCNPISGHATLYWYQQILGQGPKLLIQFQNNGVVDDSQLPKDRFSAERLKGVDSTLKIQPAKLEDSAVYLCASSPRTGVHGTGELFFGEGSRLTVL.

The chain combines TRBV20-1 with TRBJ2-3, with 13 bases identical to TRBD2. V shed 4 bases and J 2 bases; nucleotides not matched to a gene: 9. Germline CDR1 and CDR2: DFQATT and SNEGSKA (reference sequence). The CDR3 covers 17 residues. This CDR3 reads CSATTSGRATITDTQYF. The CDR3 DNA reads TGCAGTGCTACAACTAGCGGGAGGGCCACCATCACAGATACGCAGTATTTT.

The sample holds many counts of this clonotype. CDR3 DNA: TGCAGTGCTAGGGACAGGATCTACGAGCAGTACTTC. It translates to CSARDRIYEQYF. The rearrangement links TRBV20-1 to TRBJ2-7; 7 bases are shared with TRBD1. V gave up 3 bases and J gave up 3 bases; unmatched junction bases: 2. The CDR3 is 12 residues long. Germline V lookup: CDR1 DFQATT, CDR2 SNEGSKA (reference sequence).

V and J are TRBV4-1 and TRBJ1-4; D call uncertain. CDR1 MGHRA and CDR2 YSYEKL come from the germline V gene. Trimming stripped 1 base from V and 6 bases from J, with 12 bases between. CDR3 length: 15 amino acids. CDR3 bases: TGCGCCAGCAGCCAAGTAGGGCTTGGGCATGAAAAACTGTTTTTT. It translates to CASSQVGLGHEKLFF.

The V call is TRBV12-3 or TRBV12-4, the J call TRBJ2-3; D tentatively reads TRBD1 or TRBD2 (5 bases each). The CDR3 extends over 14 amino acids. The V end lost 5 bases, the J end lost 1 base, and 10 bases lay between the germline ends. The CDR3 reads CASSVRGRTDTQYF. CDR3 DNA sequence: TGTGCCAGCAGTGTCCGGGGCCGCACAGATACGCAGTATTTT.

This clonotype was observed many times. The chain recombines TRBV5-4 with TRBJ2-5; 10 nucleotides align to TRBD2. The CDR3 totals 17 residues. V was pared by 4 bases and J by 1 base, with 10 bases of the junction left unmatched. Germline values: CDR1 SGHNT, CDR2 YYREEE (reference sequence). The CDR3 nucleotides are TGTGCCAGCAGCCCGGGGAGGACTAGCGGCCTCCAAGAGACCCAGTACTTC. Translating gives CASSPGRTSGLQETQYF.

This clonotype was seen many times. The rearrangement joins TRBV6-1 to TRBJ1-1; D is perhaps TRBD1 (5 bases). V was cut by 7 bases and J by 4 bases, with 16 bases left in between. CDR3 size: 14 residues. Germline V gene lookup returns CDR1 MNHNS and CDR2 SASEGT. CDR3 nucleotide sequence: TGTGCCAGCAACCTGCTTGGGGGGGGCACTGAAGCTTTCTTT. Residues: CASNLLGGGTEAFF.

In this sample, this clonotype turned up many times. This chain links TRBV7-8 with TRBJ2-5; D is undetermined. With 0 bases removed from V and 5 bases from J, the gap between germline ends came to 7 bases. The germline CDR1 and CDR2 sequences are SGHVS and FQNEAQ. The CDR3 consists of 13 residues. CDR3: CASSLAGMETQYF. CDR3 DNA: TGTGCCAGCAGCTTAGCGGGAATGGAGACCCAGTACTTC.

The chain joins TRBV19 to TRBJ1-1; TRBD1 might be the D (6 bases). Germline V CDR1 and CDR2: LNHDA, SQIVND (reference sequence). Deletions cut 5 bases from V and 1 base from J, with 11 bases between. The CDR3 has 14 amino acids. CDR3 sequence (DNA): TGTGCCAGTAGTGCGGGACACCCGAACACTGAAGCTTTCTTT. Its translation is CASSAGHPNTEAFF.

Comments on this clonotype: With a much larger clone just one base away, this may be a read error. The chain joins TRBV5-6 to TRBJ1-5; D is ambiguous. CDR3 length: 15 residues. The V gene's germline CDR1 is SGHDT and CDR2 YYEEEE. CDR3 sequence (DNA): TGTACCAGCAGCTTGGAAGGGTCCGGTAATCAGCCCCAGCATTTT. Its translation: CTSSLEGSGNQPQHF.

This clonotype was counted a few times. J is TRBJ2-2 and V is TRBV5-4, with TRBD1 matching over 8 bases. CDR1 SGHNT and CDR2 YYREEE come from the germline V gene (reference sequence). The V segment lost 4 bases and the J segment 2 bases; nucleotides outside the gene matches: 7. The CDR3 runs to 16 residues. CDR3 coding DNA: TGTGCCAGCAGCAAGTCGGGACAGGTTAACACCGGGGAGCTGTTTTTT. Its protein is CASSKSGQVNTGELFF.

There are many counts of this clonotype. The V and J genes are TRBV28 and TRBJ1-1; D not resolved. Germline values: CDR1 MDHEN, CDR2 SYDVKM. Trimming cost V 3 bases and J 11 bases, with 10 bases left between them. This CDR3 is 11 amino acids long. The CDR3 is CASSFSSRAFF. The CDR3 bases are TGTGCCAGCAGTTTCAGTTCGAGGGCTTTCTTT.

About this clonotype: A much larger clone is a single base away; this may be a read error. The CDR3 does not end in the conserved phenylalanine or tryptophan, so this is likely a read error. The chain combines TRBV11-2 with TRBJ1-2; D is perhaps TRBD1 (6 bases). V was trimmed by 5 bases and J by 4 bases, leaving 17 bases between them. CDR3 length: 15 amino acids. Germline CDR1 is SGHAT and CDR2 is FQNNGV. The CDR3 protein is CASSTGGAGAYGYTL. In nucleotides, the CDR3 is TGTGCCAGCAGCACTGGGGGGGCAGGGGCCTATGGCTACACCCTC.

The gene calls are TRBV11-2 and TRBJ2-1; D might be TRBD2 (5 bases). Trimming cost V 4 bases and J 1 base, with 14 bases left between them. Germline V lookup: CDR1 SGHAT, CDR2 FQNNGV. This CDR3 is 16 amino acids long. CDR3 sequence: CASSSIRGSSYNEQFF. The CDR3 nucleotides are TGTGCCAGCAGCTCTATACGAGGGAGTTCCTACAATGAGCAGTTCTTC.

This clonotype has only a few counts. With a much larger clone just one base away, this may be a read error. V usage is TRBV28 and J usage is TRBJ1-1; no reliable D call. The CDR3 totals 14 residues. Trimming took 8 bases from V and 4 from J, leaving 17 bases between them. CDR1 is MDHEN, CDR2 SYDVKM, per germline. Here the CDR3 reads CASSNRRSRTEAFF. The CDR3 DNA is TGTGCCAGCTCAAATCGGAGGAGCCGCACTGAAGCTTTCTTT.

Many counts were recorded for this clonotype. This chain links TRBV28 with TRBJ1-2; D is possibly TRBD1 (6 bases). CDR3 length: 16 residues. Germline V gene sequence: CDR1 MDHEN, CDR2 SYDVKM. Trimming shortened V by 2 bases and J by 6 bases, and 19 bases separated the two germline ends. As DNA, the CDR3 is TGTGCCAGCAGTTTAGGCTGGACAGCCGGGAGAAATGGCTACACCTTC. It translates to CASSLGWTAGRNGYTF.